What follows are 14 T cell receptor beta chains derived from one specimen sequenced in a study of T-cell memory formation after mild COVID-19. Each CDR3 protein gets one entry after TCRdb re-called the 5' RACE reads with MiXCR. This sample carries 580,000 or so distinct CDR3 sequences, around 15% of them seen once, and the ten largest clones take about 8.6%. The sequenced sample was PBMCs or a T cell subset sorted from them (not recorded which). The receptors come from an adult woman who had mild COVID-19 (a few samples of this study predate the infection). Cell type and time point are not known.

Many counts were recorded for this clonotype. The chain has TRBV30 and TRBJ1-5; TRBD1 matches 7 bases. Germline V gives CDR1 GTSNPN, CDR2 SVGIG (reference sequence). The junction had 5 bases not matched to a gene; V was cut back by 2 bases and J by 4 bases. The CDR3 is 14 residues long. CDR3 amino acids: CAWSPTGFNQPQHF. CDR3 DNA sequence: TGTGCCTGGAGTCCGACAGGGTTTAATCAGCCCCAGCATTTT.

This clonotype appeared a few times. V is TRBV4-3 and J is TRBJ2-7; 10 nucleotides line up with TRBD2. The J segment lost 4 bases and the V segment lost 0 bases, leaving 6 bases of the junction unmatched. The germline V gene encodes CDR1 LGHNA and CDR2 YSLEER. CDR3 length equals 16 residues. The CDR3 reads CASSQDSGAGGYEQYF. The DNA of the CDR3 is TGCGCCAGCAGCCAAGATAGCGGAGCGGGAGGGTACGAGCAGTACTTC.

This clonotype has a handful of counts. The genes are TRBV9 and TRBJ2-2, with D unresolved. V was pared by 0 bases and J by 5 bases, with 5 bases between. In germline, CDR1 is SGDLS, CDR2 YYNGEE. The CDR3 contains 13 residues. This CDR3 is CASSVARTGELFF. As DNA, the CDR3 is TGTGCCAGCAGCGTAGCCCGTACCGGGGAGCTGTTTTTT.

This clonotype has a handful of counts. The V and J genes are TRBV6-6 and TRBJ2-7, with TRBD1 identical over 11 bases. J gave up 2 bases and V 4 bases, and 7 bases lay outside the gene matches. The CDR3 runs to 16 residues. From germline, CDR1 is MNHNY and CDR2 SVGAGI (reference sequence). The CDR3 is CASSSHGQGATYEQYF. In DNA, the CDR3 is TGTGCCAGCAGTTCTCACGGACAGGGGGCGACCTACGAGCAGTACTTC.

This rearrangement joins TRBV12-3 or TRBV12-4 to TRBJ2-7, with 8 nucleotides matching TRBD1. Trimming cost V 1 base and J 0 bases; bases outside gene matches: 14. The CDR3 has 19 amino acids. CDR3 sequence reads: CASSLEDREQRLSSYEQYF. CDR3 in DNA: TGTGCCAGCAGTTTAGAGGACAGGGAACAGCGCCTATCCTCCTACGAGCAGTACTTC.

The chain uses TRBV30 and TRBJ2-2; 10 nucleotides align to TRBD2. Unmatched junction bases numbered 6, after V lost 1 base and J lost 4 bases. This CDR3 spans 16 amino acids. Germline V CDR1 and CDR2: GTSNPN, SVGIG (reference sequence). CDR3 nucleotide sequence: TGTGCCTGGAGTGCCGGACTAGCGGCCCTCACCGGGGAGCTGTTTTTT. It encodes CAWSAGLAALTGELFF.

This rearrangement joins TRBV7-8 to TRBJ2-5, with D perhaps TRBD1 (6 bases). The CDR3 has 18 amino acids. CDR1 is SGHVS, CDR2 FQNEAQ, per germline. The V gene lost 0 bases and the J gene lost 0 bases, with 17 bases spanning the gap. The DNA of the CDR3 is TGTGCCAGCAGCTTAGCCCGACCGTATCGGACAGACCAAGAGACCCAGTACTTC. Translation: CASSLARPYRTDQETQYF.

V usage is TRBV3-1 and J usage is TRBJ2-1; no clear D gene. Deletions cut 0 bases from V and 8 bases from J, with 11 bases between. Germline loops: CDR1 LGHDT, CDR2 YNNKEL (reference sequence). The CDR3 contains 14 residues. CDR3: CASSQDTGVDEQFF. The CDR3, as DNA: TGTGCCAGCAGCCAAGATACGGGTGTCGATGAGCAGTTCTTC.

This chain joins TRBV20-1 and TRBJ2-3; 8 bases map to TRBD2. The germline gives CDR1 DFQATT, CDR2 SNEGSKA (reference sequence). The junction had 4 bases not matched to a gene; V was cut back by 6 bases and J by 2 bases. The CDR3 runs to 13 residues. As DNA, the CDR3 is TGCAGTGCGTTAGCGGGGACCACAGATACGCAGTATTTT. This gives the protein CSALAGTTDTQYF.

The chain recombines TRBV5-1 with TRBJ1-1, with no clear D. Trimming shortened V by 0 bases and J by 10 bases, and 13 bases separated the two germline ends. This CDR3 region has 13 residues. Germline CDR1 and CDR2: SGHRS and YFSETQ. For the CDR3, the DNA is TGCGCCAGCAGCTTGGAACCTACCCTTGCAGCTTTCTTT. Translated, it gives CASSLEPTLAAFF.

J is TRBJ2-7 and V is TRBV4-2, with 12 bases lining up with TRBD2. Germline lookup yields CDR1 LGHNA and CDR2 YNFKEQ. This CDR3 has 16 residues. V shed 2 bases and J 4 bases; nucleotides not matched to a gene: 6. The CDR3 DNA reads as TGTGCCAGCAGCCAACCCTCTAGCGGGGGGGAATACGAGCAGTACTTC. It encodes CASSQPSSGGEYEQYF.

In this sample, this clonotype turned up many times. The chain joins TRBV27 to TRBJ2-3, with D possibly being TRBD2 (5 bases). CDR3 length: 17 amino acids. Germline CDR1 MNHEY, CDR2 SMNVEV (reference sequence). Trimming left V 6 bases short and J 2 bases short, with 21 bases between. The CDR3 loop reads CASSHTGGSLITDTQYF. CDR3 in DNA: TGTGCCAGCAGCCACACCGGAGGATCGCTTATCACAGATACGCAGTATTTT.

This clonotype was counted between two and nine times. The chain couples TRBV5-1 to TRBJ2-1; 8 bases map to TRBD1. From germline, CDR1 is SGHRS and CDR2 YFSETQ. This CDR3 contains 16 residues. With V trimmed by 4 bases and J by 2 bases, 8 bases remained unmatched. The CDR3 DNA reads TGCGCCAGCAGCGGATCGGACAGGGCCCCCTACAATGAGCAGTTCTTC. It codes for CASSGSDRAPYNEQFF.

This clonotype appeared a few times. The chain links TRBV20-1 to TRBJ2-5; maybe TRBD2 (6 bases). CDR1 DFQATT and CDR2 SNEGSKA come from the germline V gene (reference sequence). CDR3 length: 15 amino acids. Trimming pared 3 bases from V and 6 bases from J, leaving 20 bases between. The CDR3 sequence is CSARGGPRSLKTQYF. The CDR3 DNA is TGCAGTGCTAGGGGGGGACCTAGGTCCTTGAAGACCCAGTACTTC.